Shown below are 26 T cell receptor beta chains from a single sample sequenced in a study of blood T cell repertoires in COVID-19. TCRdb's copy holds only in-frame clones and misses some; the assay was immunoSEQ multiplex PCR. The table has approximately 260,000 clones, 80% to 90% seen once. Source material: peripheral blood. The receptors here all came from a woman aged 40 to 50 who had recovered from COVID-19.

The rearrangement links TRBV3-1 (or the pseudogene TRBV3-2) to TRBJ1-2, with 7 bases matching TRBD1. The ends lost 1 base at V and 8 bases at J; junction bases unmatched: 4. Germline V lookup: CDR1 LGHDT, CDR2 YNNKEL (reference sequence). CDR3 length: 13 amino acids. CDR3 nucleotides: TGTGCCAGCAGCCAAGTGCAGGGGGGAGGCTACACCTTC. It translates to CASSQVQGGGYTF.

The J gene is TRBJ2-7, the V gene TRBV28; no firm D call. This CDR3 is built from 13 residues. The germline gives CDR1 MDHEN, CDR2 SYDVKM. V was cut by 6 bases and J by 3 bases, with 12 bases left in between. CDR3 sequence (DNA): TGTGCCAGCAGCCCCCAGGCAGGCTACGAGCAGTACTTC. Amino acid sequence: CASSPQAGYEQYF.

V gene TRBV30 combines with J gene TRBJ1-1; D not resolved. The CDR3 extends over 14 amino acids. Germline CDR1 GTSNPN, CDR2 SVGIG (reference sequence). V shed 4 bases and J shed 4 bases, with 16 bases lying between them. CDR3 protein: CAWNKEFVGTEAFF. DNA of the CDR3: TGTGCCTGGAACAAGGAGTTTGTGGGCACTGAAGCTTTCTTT.

The V and J genes are TRBV3-1 (or the pseudogene TRBV3-2) and TRBJ1-1; D perhaps matches TRBD1 (5 bases). Germline-derived CDR1 and CDR2 are LGHDT and YNNKEL (reference sequence). There are 15 residues in the CDR3. Trimming left V 0 bases short and J 5 bases short, with 13 bases between. This CDR3 reads CASSQDQGRITEAFF. CDR3 nucleotides: TGTGCCAGCAGCCAAGATCAGGGAAGAATTACTGAAGCTTTCTTT.

The gene calls are TRBV7-7 and TRBJ1-3; weak D call: TRBD1 (5 bases). V dropped 1 base and J dropped 1 base, with 11 bases sitting between them. This CDR3 is built from 16 residues. The germline V gene encodes CDR1 SSHAT and CDR2 FNYEAQ (reference sequence). CDR3 sequence (DNA): TGTGCCAGCAGCTTAGGGACAATTGGATCTGGAAACACCATATATTTT. Translating it yields CASSLGTIGSGNTIYF.

The chain joins TRBV7-9 to TRBJ1-4, with TRBD1 matching over 7 bases. After removal of 5 bases from V and 5 bases from J, the junction contained 5 bases not matched to a gene. The CDR3 is 14 amino acids. CDR1 is SEHNR, CDR2 FQNEAQ, per germline (reference sequence). The CDR3, as DNA: TGTGCCAGCAGCACGGGACAGTCAAATGAAAAACTGTTTTTT. This sequence encodes CASSTGQSNEKLFF.

In this sample, this clone turned up a few times. The chain combines TRBV5-1 with TRBJ2-3; 8 bases map to TRBD1. V shed 3 bases, J shed 2 bases, and the junction held 8 bases outside the gene matches. CDR1 is SGHRS, CDR2 YFSETQ, per germline. This CDR3 contains 16 residues. CDR3 coding DNA: TGCGCCAGCAGCTCATTCCGGGACAGGCCCACAGATACGCAGTATTTT. Its protein product is CASSSFRDRPTDTQYF. The full variable domain, its missing parts supplied by reference TRBV5-1 and TRBJ2-3, is KAGVTQTPRYLIKTRGQQVTLSCSPISGHRSVSWYQQTPGQGLQFLFEYFSETQRNKGNFPGRFSGRQFSNSRSEMNVSTLELGDSALYLCASSSFRDRPTDTQYFGPGTRLTVL.

The chain links TRBV21-1 to TRBJ2-3; the table's D call, TRBD2, has no DNA check behind it. TRBV21-1 is listed as a pseudogene. This CDR3 has 17 amino acids. CDR3 sequence reads: CASSKEETSGATDTQYF. Written as DNA, the CDR3 is TGTGCCAGCAGCAAAGAGGAGACTAGCGGGGCCACAGATACGCAGTATTTT.

This sequence joins TRBV7-9 and TRBJ2-5, with a tentative D call TRBD1 (6 bases). CDR1 and CDR2 from the germline V gene are SEHNR and FQNEAQ (reference sequence). V lost 5 bases, J lost 4 bases, and 20 bases lay in between. This CDR3 region has 16 residues. CDR3 nucleotides: TGTGCCAGCAGCCCACAACTAGGGGGTGTGCTAGAGACCCAGTACTTC. Translating gives CASSPQLGGVLETQYF.

The V and J genes are TRBV24-1 and TRBJ2-2; D not resolved. Trimming took 9 bases from V and 0 from J, leaving 7 bases between them. Germline V gives CDR1 KGHDR, CDR2 SFDVKD. This CDR3 contains 13 residues. DNA of the CDR3: TGTGCCACCCGCCAGGCGAACACCGGGGAGCTGTTTTTT. Protein: CATRQANTGELFF.

This rearrangement joins TRBV27 to TRBJ2-3; TRBD2 matches 11 bases. Trimming took 5 bases from V and 7 from J; bases not matched to a gene: 11. The length of the CDR3 is 16 residues. Germline CDR1 MNHEY, CDR2 SMNVEV (reference sequence). The CDR3 nucleotides are TGTGCCAGCAGTCCTTATAGCGGGGGGGCCACTTATACGCAGTATTTT. Protein: CASSPYSGGATYTQYF.

A few counts support this clone. The gene calls are TRBV5-4 and TRBJ2-2; 11 nucleotides align to TRBD1. The CDR3 is made up of 17 amino acids. Germline values: CDR1 SGHNT, CDR2 YYREEE (reference sequence). V lost 3 bases and J lost 4; bases outside the gene matches: 8. The CDR3: CASSYATGTGGTGELFF. CDR3 sequence (DNA): TGTGCCAGCAGCTATGCCACTGGGACAGGGGGCACCGGGGAGCTGTTTTTT.

This clone was counted a single time. The chain links TRBV28 to TRBJ2-5; TRBD2 aligns across 10 bases. Trimming took 1 base from V and 2 from J; bases not matched to a gene: 4. Per the germline V gene, CDR1 is MDHEN and CDR2 is SYDVKM. There are 16 residues in the CDR3. Here the CDR3 DNA reads TGTGCCAGCAGTTTATACCTAGCGGGGGATCAAGAGACCCAGTACTTC. This translates into CASSLYLAGDQETQYF.

The chain uses TRBV19 and TRBJ2-1; TRBD2 might be the D (6 bases). The CDR3 contains 13 residues. Germline CDR1 LNHDA, CDR2 SQIVND (reference sequence). Trimming shortened V by 4 bases and J by 7 bases, and 11 bases separated the two germline ends. CDR3 region: CASSRAEGNEQFF. CDR3 nucleotides: TGTGCCAGTAGTAGGGCGGAGGGGAATGAGCAGTTCTTC.

The V call is TRBV5-5, the J call TRBJ2-7; TRBD1 agrees at 10 bases. This CDR3 is built from 15 residues. The ends lost 0 bases at V and 2 bases at J; junction bases unmatched: 2. CDR1 SGHKS and CDR2 YYEKEE come from the germline V gene (reference sequence). This chain's CDR3 is CASSLAGTGAYEQYV. In DNA, the CDR3 is TGTGCCAGCAGCTTGGCCGGGACAGGGGCCTACGAGCAGTACGTC.

This clone appeared a few times. The chain couples TRBV16 to TRBJ2-5; 8 bases map to TRBD2. This CDR3 contains 15 residues. Per the germline V gene, CDR1 is KGHSY and CDR2 is FQNENV. V gave up 0 bases and J gave up 5 bases; unmatched junction bases: 5. The DNA for the CDR3 is TGTGCCAGCAGCCAATCAGCACTAGCGGTGGAGACCCAGTACTTC. It specifies CASSQSALAVETQYF.

The chain links TRBV6-4 to TRBJ2-1, with 9 bases fitting TRBD2. The germline V gene encodes CDR1 MRHNA and CDR2 SNTAGT. Germline trimming cut 6 bases from V and 12 bases from J; bases unmatched to any gene: 6. This CDR3 region has 12 residues. The CDR3 is CASRSSSGVQFF. CDR3 coding DNA: TGTGCCAGCAGGTCGTCTAGCGGGGTGCAGTTCTTC.

The chain employs TRBV19 and TRBJ2-1; D perhaps matches TRBD2 (6 bases). The CDR3 is 13 amino acids. The V end was cut by 5 bases, the J end by 8 bases, with 13 bases between. CDR1 LNHDA and CDR2 SQIVND come from the germline V gene (reference sequence). CDR3: CASSSRRRDEQFF. The CDR3 DNA sequence: TGTGCCAGTAGTTCCCGCCGGAGGGATGAGCAGTTCTTC. Full variable domain (rest looked up from reference TRBV19 and TRBJ2-1): DGGITQSPKYLFRKEGQNVTLSCEQNLNHDAMYWYRQDPGQGLRLIYYSQIVNDFQKGDIAEGYSVSREKKESFPLTVTSAQKNPTAFYLCASSSRRRDEQFFGPGTRLTVL.

The rearrangement links TRBV6-5 to TRBJ2-7, with 10 bases aligning to TRBD1. Germline CDR1 and CDR2: MNHEY and SVGAGI. The CDR3 runs to 15 residues. The V gene end was trimmed by 7 bases and the J gene end by 5 bases; junction bases not matched to a gene: 11. The CDR3 loop reads CASKSGGQGKNEQYF. The CDR3 nucleotides are TGTGCCAGCAAGTCGGGGGGACAGGGGAAAAACGAGCAGTACTTC.

In its sample, this clone was seen once. V is TRBV6-5 and J is TRBJ2-7; D perhaps matches TRBD2 (5 bases). Germline V gene lookup returns CDR1 MNHEY and CDR2 SVGAGI. The CDR3 consists of 12 residues. V lost 6 bases and J 4 bases, leaving 10 bases between the germline ends. CDR3 residues: CASRPGGYEQYF. CDR3 coding DNA: TGTGCCAGCAGGCCAGGAGGATACGAGCAGTACTTC.

This chain links TRBV13 with TRBJ1-2; D gene uncertain. V lost 5 bases and J 8 bases, leaving 18 bases between the germline ends. Germline V lookup: CDR1 PRHDT, CDR2 FYEKMQ (reference sequence). This CDR3 contains 14 residues. CDR3 nucleotide sequence: TGTGCCAGCAGCCCCCACGGAGGGAAAGACGGCTACACCTTC. Its protein is CASSPHGGKDGYTF.

This chain connects TRBV5-1 to TRBJ2-1; TRBD2 matches 8 bases. The CDR3 runs to 14 residues. Germline CDR1 SGHRS, CDR2 YFSETQ. V lost 5 bases to trimming and J lost 3 bases; unmatched junction nucleotides: 4. Written as DNA, the CDR3 is TGCGCCAGCAGTGGGGGACTAGGCTACAATGAGCAGTTCTTC. Translated, it gives CASSGGLGYNEQFF.

The V call is TRBV19, the J call TRBJ2-2; perhaps TRBD1 as D (5 bases). The germline V gene encodes CDR1 LNHDA and CDR2 SQIVND (reference sequence). V lost 2 bases and J 4 bases, leaving 8 bases between the germline ends. This CDR3 has 14 residues. The CDR3 protein is CASSIQGTTGELFF. DNA of the CDR3: TGTGCCAGTAGTATACAGGGTACCACCGGGGAGCTGTTTTTT. The full variable domain, rest sourced from reference TRBV19 and TRBJ2-2, is DGGITQSPKYLFRKEGQNVTLSCEQNLNHDAMYWYRQDPGQGLRLIYYSQIVNDFQKGDIAEGYSVSREKKESFPLTVTSAQKNPTAFYLCASSIQGTTGELFFGEGSRLTVL.

The J gene is TRBJ2-1, the V gene TRBV6-4, with 9 positions matching TRBD2. Germline V gene lookup returns CDR1 MRHNA and CDR2 SNTAGT. The CDR3 runs to 16 residues. Trimming cost V 8 bases and J 1 base; bases outside gene matches: 9. CDR3 nucleotide sequence: TGTGCCAGCCTCCCGGTAGCGGGGGATTCCTACAATGAGCAGTTCTTC. Protein sequence: CASLPVAGDSYNEQFF.

The chain couples TRBV27 to TRBJ1-6; no clear D. From germline, CDR1 is MNHEY and CDR2 SMNVEV (reference sequence). The CDR3 length is 17 residues. V shed 2 bases and J shed 0 bases, with 11 bases lying between them. Here the CDR3 DNA reads TGTGCCAGCAGTTTAGTTAGCTTTAACTCCTATAATTCACCCCTCCACTTT. Residues: CASSLVSFNSYNSPLHF.

The chain carries TRBV3-1 (or the pseudogene TRBV3-2) and TRBJ2-1; 11 nucleotides agree with TRBD2. V lost 7 bases and J lost 7; bases outside the gene matches: 6. CDR1 and CDR2 (germline): LGHDT, YNNKEL (reference sequence). The CDR3 is 14 residues long. The CDR3 DNA follows: TGTGCCAGCAACCAGGGACTAGCGGTAAATGAGCAGTTCTTC. Its translation: CASNQGLAVNEQFF.